A selection of T cell receptor beta chains follows, all from one sample in a study of blood T cell repertoires in COVID-19. The data were produced by immunoSEQ multiplex PCR, yet TCRdb's version contains in-frame clones alone and is incomplete. The sample carries about 150,000 clones, about 80% recorded once. Sequenced input: peripheral blood. The receptors were gathered from a man aged 70 or older with acute or convalescent COVID-19. Each CDR3 is given with its conserved first and last residue. D genes are given only for firm matches. Clone size is not always given. Where it is, it says once, few, many or a class for expanded clones.

j_call clone_size cdr3_length v_call d_call cdr3_nt cdr3_aa
TRBJ2-3 . 13 TRBV9 . TGTGCCAGCAGCCCCGCCTACACAGATACGCAGTATTTT CASSPAYTDTQYF
TRBJ1-5 . 17 TRBV28 TRBD1 TGTGCCAGCAGCTTAACTAGACAGGGGGGCGCCAATCAGCCCCAGCATTTT CASSLTRQGGANQPQHF
TRBJ2-3 few 14 TRBV2 . TGTGCCAGCGAGTCCGATTCTAGCACAGATACGCAGTATTTT CASESDSSTDTQYF
TRBJ1-4 . 15 TRBV6-1 . TGTGCCAGCAGTGATGGTTTGACAATAGTTGAAAAACTGTTTTTT CASSDGLTIVEKLFF
TRBJ2-5 few 14 TRBV20-1 TRBD1 TGCAGTGCTAGTGTGGGACAGGGATTGGAGACCCAGTACTTC CSASVGQGLETQYF
TRBJ1-5 few 15 TRBV9 . TGTGCCAGCAGCGATGGGCCAGAGAAGGTTCAGCCCCAGCATTTT CASSDGPEKVQPQHF
TRBJ1-1 . 13 TRBV2 . TGTGCCAGCCGCTCCTCAGGGGTGGCTGAAGCTTTCTTT CASRSSGVAEAFF
TRBJ2-7 . 14 TRBV2 . TGTGCCAGCAGTCGGTCCAGGGATACCTACGAGCAGTACTTC CASSRSRDTYEQYF
TRBJ1-5 few 12 TRBV28 . TGTGCCAGCAGAACGGGTTTTCAGCCCCAGCATTTT CASRTGFQPQHF
TRBJ2-7 . 16 TRBV24-1 TRBD1 TGTGCCACCAGTGCCACTGGACAGGGTTCCTCCTACGAGCAGTACTTC CATSATGQGSSYEQYF
TRBJ2-5 many 16 TRBV5-1 . TGCGCCAGCAGCCGATATCAAGCGGGGACACAAGAGACCCAGTACTTC CASSRYQAGTQETQYF
TRBJ1-1 once 15 TRBV27 . TGTGCCAGCAGCCGTACGACAGTAATAAACACTGAAGCTTTCTTT CASSRTTVINTEAFF
TRBJ2-7 once 14 TRBV28 . TGTGCCAGCACCAACCCCGGGTCACCCAGTGAGCAGTACTTC CASTNPGSPSEQYF
TRBJ1-2 . 13 TRBV6-5 TRBD1 TGTGCCAGCAGACAGGGGACAAACTATGGCTACACCTTC CASRQGTNYGYTF
TRBJ1-5 few 14 TRBV19 . TGTGCCAGTAGTATACCGTCGCTGACTTTGGCCCAGCATTTT CASSIPSLTLAQHF
TRBJ1-6 . 15 TRBV11-2 . TGTGCCAGCAGCTTAGACGCAGGGGCCACGTCACCCCTCCACTTT CASSLDAGATSPLHF
TRBJ1-2 . 16 TRBV2 TRBD1 TGTGCCAGCAGTGTCCGGGACAGGGGGATGCACTATGGCTACACCTTC CASSVRDRGMHYGYTF
TRBJ2-7 . 14 TRBV5-1 TRBD1 TGCGCCAGCAGCTTGGAGGGGGCAGGGTACGAGCAGTACTTC CASSLEGAGYEQYF
TRBJ1-2 few 14 TRBV28 . TGTGCCAGCAGACCTGACAATCGTCCGTATGGCTACACCTTC CASRPDNRPYGYTF
TRBJ1-2 . 15 TRBV4-2 . TGTGCCAGCAGCCAAGGGCAGGGGCTTAACTATGGCTACACCTTC CASSQGQGLNYGYTF
TRBJ2-3 . 17 TRBV5-1 TRBD2 TGCGCCAGCAGCTGGGGGACTAGCGGGGGGACCACAGATACGCAGTATTTT CASSWGTSGGTTDTQYF
TRBJ2-5 . 16 TRBV10-3 TRBD1 TGTGCCATCAGTGAGCCGGGACAGGGCATTAAAGAGACCCAGTACTTC CAISEPGQGIKETQYF
TRBJ2-2 . 14 TRBV27 . TGTGCCAGCAGTGACGGGGCGAACACCGGGGAGCTGTTTTTT CASSDGANTGELFF
TRBJ1-5 . 13 TRBV30 . TGTGCCTGGAGTAGGGAGGATGTACAGCCCCAGCATTTT CAWSREDVQPQHF
TRBJ1-1 . 14 TRBV6-5 TRBD1 TGTGCCAGCAGCCCCCATGGGAACGACAGGGTAGCTTTCTTT CASSPHGNDRVAFF
TRBJ1-6 . 16 TRBV15 . TGTGCCACCAGCAGAGATCCAGGCCAGGCGTCGGGGCCCCTCCACTTT CATSRDPGQASGPLHF
TRBJ1-2 . 15 TRBV19 . TGTGCCAGTAGTATGACTTCGGGAATCATCTATGGCTACACCTTC CASSMTSGIIYGYTF
TRBJ1-5 once 18 TRBV28 . TGTGCCAGCAGTTTAGGTAGGGGTAGGGCCGAGACCAATCAGCCCCAGCATTTT CASSLGRGRAETNQPQHF
TRBJ1-5 once 14 TRBV7-9 TRBD1 TGTGCCAGCAGCTTAGTACAGGGGGTTCAGCCCCAGCATTTT CASSLVQGVQPQHF
TRBJ2-1 . 17 TRBV24-1 . TGTGCCACCAGTGATGGGAGGAGGTCGGGCTCCCCCGGGGAGCAGTTCTTC CATSDGRRSGSPGEQFF
TRBJ2-3 . 16 TRBV5-1 TRBD2 TGCGCCAGCAGCCCTTGGACTAGCGCGGGCACAGATACGCAGTATTTT CASSPWTSAGTDTQYF
TRBJ1-5 . 18 TRBV4-2 . TGTGCCAGCAGCCAAGCTTTTGACAGACATGGGAGCAATCAGCCCCAGCATTTT CASSQAFDRHGSNQPQHF
TRBJ1-3 . 15 TRBV9 TRBD1 TGTGCCAGCAGCGTAGCACAGGGGGCGGGAAACACCATATATTTT CASSVAQGAGNTIYF
TRBJ1-2 . 14 TRBV27 TRBD1 TGTGCCAGCAGTTCACGACAGGGGGGCTATGGCTACACCTTC CASSSRQGGYGYTF
TRBJ1-1 . 15 TRBV5-6 . TGTGCCAGCAGCGCAGGTCACGGAAGATGGACTGAAGCTTTCTTT CASSAGHGRWTEAFF
TRBJ2-5 . 14 TRBV3-1/TRBV3-2 TRBD2 TGTGCCAGCAGCAACGGGGGGTCGGAAGAGACCCAGTACTTC CASSNGGSEETQYF
TRBJ1-2 . 13 TRBV18 TRBD1 TGTGCCAGCTCACCCCAGGGGGCCTCGGGCTACACCTTC CASSPQGASGYTF
TRBJ2-3 . 17 TRBV10-3 . TGTGCCATCAGTGAACCCGGGGATGGCGTAAGGCGGGATACGCAGTATTTT CAISEPGDGVRRDTQYF
TRBJ1-2 . 13 TRBV28 . TGTGCCAGCAGTTTAACCGGACAGAAGGGCTACACCTTC CASSLTGQKGYTF
TRBJ1-2 . 12 TRBV6-6 . TGTGCCAGCAGTTACTCAGAGGGTGGCTACACCTTC CASSYSEGGYTF
TRBJ1-3 . 14 TRBV24-1 . TGTGCCACCAGTGCCGATTCGGCTGGAAACACCATATATTTT CATSADSAGNTIYF
TRBJ2-6 . 15 TRBV19 TRBD1 TGTGCCAGTGACAGGGGGCTGGTTGGGGCCAACGTCCTGACTTTC CASDRGLVGANVLTF
TRBJ2-6 . 17 TRBV3-1/TRBV3-2 . TGTGCCAGCAGCCAATATGCGGGGGCAGTTGGGGCCAACGTCCTGACTTTC CASSQYAGAVGANVLTF
TRBJ1-2 . 14 TRBV27 . TGTGCCAGCAGTCCCCAGGGTCCGCACTATGGCTACACCTTC CASSPQGPHYGYTF
TRBJ1-1 . 16 TRBV7-6 TRBD1 TGTGCCAGCAGCCCCCGACAGGGGAGCGCGAACACTGAAGCTTTCTTT CASSPRQGSANTEAFF
TRBJ2-1 . 14 TRBV7-3 TRBD2 TGTGCCAGCAGGAAAGTAGCGGGAGAGGGGGAGCAGTTCTTC CASRKVAGEGEQFF
TRBJ1-1 . 13 TRBV6-5 . TGTGCCAGCAGTTACGAAGGGGGAACTGAAGCTTTCTTT CASSYEGGTEAFF
TRBJ2-5 . 14 TRBV7-9 . TGTGCCAGCAGCCCCCCCGAAGCGGGAGAGACCCAGTACTTC CASSPPEAGETQYF
TRBJ1-4 once 16 TRBV5-4 TRBD1 TGTGCCAGCAGCTTGGCCGGACAGGGGCAAAATGAAAAACTGTTTTTT CASSLAGQGQNEKLFF
TRBJ2-1 . 12 TRBV6-5 . TGTGCCAGCGGCTCTAGTACCCCTGGAAAGTTCTTC CASGSSTPGKFF
TRBJ2-3 many 14 TRBV28 . TGTGCCAGCAGTTTTGTGGCGGGGACAGATACGCAGTATTTT CASSFVAGTDTQYF
TRBJ1-1 . 13 TRBV19 TRBD1 TGTGCCAGCAGCACAGGGGGGAGTACTGAAGCTTTCTTT CASSTGGSTEAFF
TRBJ1-2 . 11 TRBV29-1 . TGCAGCGTTGGGGATCGAGGGGGCTACACCTTC CSVGDRGGYTF